This entry features one TCR beta chain sequence. Its antigen is unidentified. Through template switching, a universal primer site was introduced, and the cDNA contained unique molecular identifiers. In TCRdb, the 5' RACE reads were re-called with MiXCR into one record per CDR3 protein. In the table there are hundreds of thousands of distinct CDR3 sequences, around an eighth of which are singletons. CDR3 size: 14 residues. Germline-derived CDR1 and CDR2 are DFQATT and SNEGSKA (reference sequence). Trimming removed 5 bases from V and 4 bases from J; junction bases left unmatched: 3. This sample was included in a study of identical twins. Findings and caveats of the study: Within beta out-of-frame sequences, the excess sharing observed between twins was weaker. Invariant MAIT and iNKT cells may have partly biased zero-insertion analyses. Carriage of fewer insertions was seen in abundant cord blood beta clonotypes, whereas memory repertoires showed none.

These same records also appear under a second study, on yellow fever vaccine responses in identical twins.

The sequencing input was PBMCs. This rearrangement joins TRBV20-1 to TRBJ2-1; 12 bases fit TRBD2. The TCR was taken from a woman between 18 and 29 years old in good health. CDR3 loop: CSALLAGGYNEQFF. The CDR3 DNA follows: TGCAGTGCTCTCCTAGCGGGAGGGTACAATGAGCAGTTCTTC.